This entry lists 12 T cell receptor beta chains sequenced from one sample in a study of cytomegalovirus exposure and HLA in healthy donors. Primers included in the PCR were 60 Vbeta and 13 Jbeta primers. Clones were sequenced by immunoSEQ multiplex PCR, and TCRdb holds only the in-frame ones, with some missing. Of some 140,000 clones listed, roughly 79% were seen once; the top ten hold 2.5% to 3%. Sequences were obtained from PBMCs. Source of these receptors: a man between 18 and 29 years old in good health and CMV-seronegative.

This sequence joins TRBV6-5 and TRBJ1-1, with D possibly matching TRBD1 (6 bases). Trimming removed 2 bases at V and 4 bases at J, with 14 bases between. Germline assignment: CDR1 MNHEY and CDR2 SVGAGI. The CDR3 loop spans 15 amino acids. CDR3 residues: CASSYRGGWGTEAFF. Written as DNA, the CDR3 is TGTGCCAGCAGTTACCGAGGGGGTTGGGGCACTGAAGCTTTCTTT.

This clone occurred a few times. The chain joins TRBV19 to TRBJ1-5; possibly TRBD1 for D (6 bases). The CDR3 sequence is 15 residues long. Germline CDR1 and CDR2: LNHDA and SQIVND (reference sequence). Trimming removed 3 bases at V and 3 bases at J, with 12 bases between. The CDR3 region is CASSIEQGVNQPQHF. The CDR3 DNA reads TGTGCCAGTAGTATTGAACAGGGTGTCAATCAGCCCCAGCATTTT.

The chain carries TRBV5-6 and TRBJ2-7; TRBD1 agrees at 7 bases. With V trimmed by 4 bases and J by 0 bases, 7 bases remained unmatched. Germline V CDR1 and CDR2: SGHDT, YYEEEE. The CDR3 is 15 amino acids. CDR3 in amino acids: CASSVRDSSSYEQYV. CDR3 nucleotides: TGTGCCAGCAGCGTCCGGGACAGCTCCTCCTACGAGCAGTACGTC.

A few counts support this clone. The chain couples TRBV5-8 to TRBJ1-2, with 9 nucleotides matching TRBD1. CDR3 length equals 15 residues. Trimming cost V 4 bases and J 6 bases; bases outside gene matches: 10. Germline V gives CDR1 SGHTS, CDR2 YDEGEE. CDR3 DNA sequence: TGTGCCAGCAGCGCCAATACAGGGGGCTTCGATGGCTACACCTTC. As protein: CASSANTGGFDGYTF.

This sequence joins TRBV13 and TRBJ2-4; TRBD2 aligns across 9 bases. Per germline, CDR1 PRHDT and CDR2 FYEKMQ (reference sequence). The CDR3 runs to 20 residues. V lost 5 bases and J lost 5; bases outside the gene matches: 22. Here the CDR3 reads CASSGDYRRGCGGGENIQYF. The CDR3 DNA reads TGTGCCAGCAGCGGTGACTACAGGAGGGGATGTGGCGGGGGGGAAAACATTCAGTACTTC.

The chain is built from TRBV6-5 and TRBJ1-6, with TRBD1 identical over 11 bases. Losses at the gene ends were 5 bases for V and 7 bases for J; bases not matched to a gene: 4. The CDR3 has 15 residues. Germline loops: CDR1 MNHEY, CDR2 SVGAGI. CDR3: CASSQRDRGNSPLHF. Written as DNA, the CDR3 is TGTGCCAGCAGTCAGCGGGACAGGGGGAATTCACCCCTCCACTTT.

This sequence joins TRBV6-5 and TRBJ1-5; D possibly corresponds to TRBD1 (6 bases). The germline CDR1 and CDR2 sequences are MNHEY and SVGAGI. This CDR3 is built from 15 residues. V was trimmed by 7 bases and J by 0 bases, leaving 13 bases between them. DNA for the CDR3: TGTGCCAGCACCCCGACAGGCTATAGCAATCAGCCCCAGCATTTT. Translation gives CASTPTGYSNQPQHF.

The rearrangement uses TRBV6-5 and TRBJ1-1; D perhaps matches TRBD1 (6 bases). Germline CDR1 MNHEY, CDR2 SVGAGI. The V end lost 0 bases, the J end lost 5 bases, and 10 bases lay between the germline ends. This CDR3 spans 14 amino acids. For the CDR3, the DNA is TGTGCCAGCAGTTACTCCACAGGGATAACTGAAGCTTTCTTT. Protein: CASSYSTGITEAFF.

The gene calls are TRBV7-2 and TRBJ2-5; no clear D. Germline lookup yields CDR1 SGHTA and CDR2 FQGNSA. The CDR3 spans 14 residues. With 5 bases removed from V and 2 bases from J, the gap between germline ends came to 12 bases. DNA of the CDR3: TGTGCCAGCAGCGACCAGGTCGGACAAGAGACCCAGTACTTC. This codes for CASSDQVGQETQYF.

The gene calls are TRBV7-2 and TRBJ2-5, with D maybe TRBD2 (7 bases). The V gene lost 5 bases and the J gene lost 3 bases, with 16 bases spanning the gap. Germline assignment: CDR1 SGHTA and CDR2 FQGNSA. This CDR3 is built from 15 residues. CDR3 nucleotide sequence: TGTGCCAGCAGCCCCCCGGGGGGCGTAAAAGAGACCCAGTACTTC. Translating gives CASSPPGGVKETQYF.

The V gene is TRBV11-1, the J gene TRBJ1-2, with 12 bases fitting TRBD1. Germline CDR1 and CDR2: SGHAT and FQDESV (reference sequence). The CDR3 is 18 residues long. V lost 2 bases, J lost 8 bases, and 15 bases stayed unmatched. The DNA for the CDR3 is TGTGCCAGCAGCTTAACATCCGGGACAGGGGGCGGCATTGTCGGCTACACCTTC. Translated, it gives CASSLTSGTGGGIVGYTF.

In its sample, this clone was seen a few times. This chain connects TRBV4-3 to TRBJ1-2; TRBD1 aligns across 10 bases. Germline V gene data show CDR1 as LGHNA and CDR2 as YSLEER. V was pared by 0 bases and J by 3 bases, with 10 bases of the junction left unmatched. The CDR3 is 18 residues long. The CDR3 spells CASSQEWTGGSWDYGYTF. In nucleotides, the CDR3 is TGCGCCAGCAGCCAAGAGTGGACAGGGGGATCATGGGACTATGGCTACACCTTC.